One sample yielded the 24 T cell receptor beta chains listed below, sequenced in a study of post-analysis software for immune sequencing data. General observations from the study: TRBV5-6, TRBV5-1 and TRBV20-1 were among roughly 5 TRBV segments more frequent in patients than controls.

For these receptors, no antigen is known. Prepared libraries of TCR beta cDNA carried unique molecular identifiers. TCRdb re-derived calls from the PCR reads in MiXCR, one entry per CDR3 protein. The table includes about 260,000 distinct CDR3 sequences, 35% to 40% detected once. The sample comprised blood. The receptors come from a girl aged 10-17 years with multiple sclerosis.

V and J are TRBV7-9 and TRBJ1-1; 8 bases agree with TRBD1. CDR3 length equals 16 residues. Germline V CDR1 and CDR2: SEHNR, FQNEAQ (reference sequence). J lost 3 bases, V lost 1 base, and 7 bases had no gene match. CDR3 in amino acids: CASSLGFGQGDTEAFF. The DNA of the CDR3 is TGTGCCAGCAGCTTAGGGTTCGGACAGGGCGACACTGAAGCTTTCTTT.

Notes on this clonotype: A read error may be the cause here, since a much bigger clone is one base away. J is TRBJ2-7 and V is TRBV6-1; D may be TRBD1 (6 bases). Germline V CDR1 and CDR2: MNHNS, SASEGT. The CDR3 has 17 amino acids. V gave up 4 bases and J gave up 0 bases, with 19 bases separating them. The CDR3 nucleotides read TGTGCCAGCAGTGTAATCCTCCGCCAGGGGAGCTCCTACGAGCAGTACTTC. This gives the protein CASSVILRQGSSYEQYF.

This clonotype was found a few times. The J gene is TRBJ1-1, the V gene TRBV12-3 or TRBV12-4; D not certain. This CDR3 comprises 11 residues. V was trimmed by 6 bases and J by 9 bases, leaving 11 bases between them. The CDR3 DNA sequence: TGTGCCAGCAGCTTCAATTGGAAAGCTTTCTTT. Protein sequence: CASSFNWKAFF.

The CDR3 loop reads CASSQGIWAFF. The CDR3 DNA reads as TGTGCCAGCAGCCAAGGGATCTGGGCGTTCTTC. The chain carries TRBV3-1 and TRBJ2-1; D unclear. Germline V gene lookup returns CDR1 LGHDT and CDR2 YNNKEL (reference sequence). V lost 1 base to trimming and J lost 15 bases, with 10 bases between them. The CDR3 contains 11 residues.

This clonotype was recorded at least ten times. The chain links TRBV5-1 to TRBJ2-3; D possibly corresponds to TRBD2 (6 bases). The CDR3 has 16 residues. Germline V CDR1 and CDR2: SGHRS, YFSETQ. Trimming left V 0 bases short and J 0 bases short, with 11 bases between. CDR3 protein: CASSLGLAASTDTQYF. For the CDR3, the DNA is TGCGCCAGCAGCTTGGGTTTAGCGGCCAGCACAGATACGCAGTATTTT.

This clonotype was observed a few times. The rearrangement uses TRBV7-9 and TRBJ1-1; 7 bases are shared with TRBD1. This CDR3 is built from 16 residues. Trimming at V came to 4 bases and at J to 1 base, leaving 9 bases not matched to a gene. Germline values: CDR1 SEHNR, CDR2 FQNEAQ (reference sequence). CDR3: CASSSRSGTANTEAFF. The CDR3, as DNA: TGTGCCAGCAGCTCCCGATCCGGGACAGCGAACACTGAAGCTTTCTTT.

In its sample, this clonotype was seen many times. The CDR3 nucleotides are TGTGCCAGCAGTCAGCCGCAGGGTACTGAAGCTTTCTTT. The encoded protein is CASSQPQGTEAFF. The chain employs TRBV27 and TRBJ1-1; TRBD1 is a possible D gene (5 bases). V was shortened by 5 bases and J by 5 bases, with 12 bases between the two germline ends. The CDR3 has 13 amino acids. Germline loops: CDR1 MNHEY, CDR2 SMNVEV (reference sequence).

This clonotype was seen at least ten times. The gene calls are TRBV25-1 and TRBJ1-1; D not certain. Germline CDR1 and CDR2: MGHDK and SYGVNS. The V end lost 4 bases, the J end lost 2 bases, and 11 bases lay between the germline ends. This CDR3 comprises 14 residues. CDR3 in amino acids: CASSVSDTNTEAFF. CDR3 nucleotides: TGTGCCAGCAGTGTATCCGACACCAACACTGAAGCTTTCTTT.

The chain is built from TRBV28 and TRBJ1-4; D ambiguous. The CDR3 covers 12 residues. CDR1 is MDHEN and CDR2 is SYDVKM in the germline V gene. With 3 bases removed from V and 8 bases from J, the gap between germline ends came to 7 bases. CDR3 in DNA: TGTGCCAGCAGTTTTACCAGAGAAAAACTGTTTTTT. It encodes CASSFTREKLFF.

The chain recombines TRBV3-1 with TRBJ2-7, with D unclear. Trimming took off 0 bases at V and 5 bases at J, with 8 bases between the two ends. CDR3 length: 13 amino acids. Germline CDR1 and CDR2: LGHDT and YNNKEL (reference sequence). The CDR3 nucleotides read TGTGCCAGCAGCCAAGACCGAGACGACGAGCAGTACTTC. This codes for CASSQDRDDEQYF.

The chain couples TRBV20-1 to TRBJ2-7, with D perhaps TRBD2 (6 bases). This CDR3 has 13 amino acids. V was clipped by 2 bases and J by 3 bases, with 11 bases between them. The germline gives CDR1 DFQATT, CDR2 SNEGSKA (reference sequence). This CDR3 is CSARTGTFYEQYF. As DNA, the CDR3 is TGCAGTGCTAGAACCGGGACTTTCTACGAGCAGTACTTC.

The chain has TRBV6-5 and TRBJ2-6; 9 bases fit TRBD1. The ends lost 3 bases at V and 2 bases at J; junction bases unmatched: 8. Per the germline V gene, CDR1 is MNHEY and CDR2 is SVGAGI. This CDR3 has 18 amino acids. CDR3 sequence: CASSYRDRGNPGANVLTF. CDR3 sequence (DNA): TGTGCCAGCAGTTATCGTGACAGGGGGAACCCTGGGGCCAACGTCCTGACTTTC.

The V and J genes are TRBV7-2 and TRBJ2-5, with 7 positions matching TRBD1. The CDR3 contains 16 residues. Germline loops: CDR1 SGHTA, CDR2 FQGNSA. The J segment lost 11 bases and the V segment lost 1 base, leaving 16 bases of the junction unmatched. For the CDR3, the DNA is TGTGCCAGCAGCTTAGGACCCTCCTACCGACAGGGAAAACAGTACTTC. This sequence encodes CASSLGPSYRQGKQYF.

This clonotype has only a few counts. The chain recombines TRBV3-1 with TRBJ1-3; D remains ambiguous. Germline CDR1 and CDR2: LGHDT and YNNKEL (reference sequence). V lost 1 base and J lost 1, with 5 bases in between. The CDR3 is 14 amino acids. CDR3 sequence (DNA): TGTGCCAGCAGCCAAGGGACGTCTGGAAACACCATATATTTT. This sequence encodes CASSQGTSGNTIYF.

This clonotype was counted ten times or more. The chain joins TRBV9 to TRBJ1-1, with a weak D call TRBD1 (5 bases). The CDR3 covers 16 residues. Germline V gives CDR1 SGDLS, CDR2 YYNGEE. The ends were cut back, 0 bases at V and 1 base at J, with 13 bases in the middle. The CDR3 reads CASSVVRGAGNTEAFF. The CDR3 region has the DNA TGTGCCAGCAGCGTAGTAAGGGGCGCCGGGAACACTGAAGCTTTCTTT.

This clonotype was found a few times. V is TRBV6-1 and J is TRBJ2-3, with TRBD2 matching over 11 bases. The CDR3 runs 15 residues. The trim removed 4 bases at V and 2 bases at J, leaving 2 bases unmatched. Germline V CDR1 and CDR2: MNHNS, SASEGT. DNA for the CDR3: TGTGCCAGCAGTGCACTAGCGGGGGCCACAGATACGCAGTATTTT. Its translation is CASSALAGATDTQYF.

Comment on this clonotype: A much bigger clone sits one base away, suggesting this may be a read error. The V gene is TRBV20-1, the J gene TRBJ2-3; TRBD1 or TRBD2 may be the D gene (6 bases each). This CDR3 spans 15 amino acids. Germline CDR1 is DFQATT and CDR2 is SNEGSKA (reference sequence). The CDR3 bases are TGCGGTGCTAGAGATCCCCGGGGGCGCACAGATACGCAGTATTTT. It is translated as CGARDPRGRTDTQYF.

This clonotype was counted many times. The J gene is TRBJ2-6, the V gene TRBV10-3, with D tentatively TRBD1 (6 bases). This CDR3 is 17 amino acids long. Germline assignment: CDR1 ENHRY and CDR2 SYGVKD. Trimming removed 5 bases from V and 4 bases from J, with 18 bases in between. The CDR3 nucleotides read TGTGCCATCAGTCAGAACGACAGGCTCTTAGGGGCCAACGTCCTGACTTTC. This codes for CAISQNDRLLGANVLTF.

J is TRBJ2-1 and V is TRBV12-3 or TRBV12-4; no firm D call. The CDR3 has 13 amino acids. Trimming took off 5 bases at V and 8 bases at J, with 13 bases between the two ends. In DNA, the CDR3 is TGTGCCAGCAGTACGGTGGGTCTCGATGAGCAGTTCTTC. Translating gives CASSTVGLDEQFF.

Comments on this clonotype: With a much larger clone just one base away, this may be a read error. The V and J genes are TRBV20-1 and TRBJ2-7; 7 bases line up with TRBD2. CDR3 length: 16 amino acids. V shed 0 bases and J 2 bases; nucleotides not matched to a gene: 10. Germline CDR1 reads DFQATT; CDR2 reads SNEGSKA (reference sequence). CDR3 amino acids: CSARDSLAVGPYEQYF. The CDR3 bases are TGCAGTGCTAGAGACAGTCTAGCGGTAGGCCCCTACGAGCAGTACTTC.

The V and J genes are TRBV20-1 and TRBJ1-4; D is uncertain. This CDR3 comprises 13 residues. CDR1 DFQATT and CDR2 SNEGSKA come from the germline V gene (reference sequence). Trimming shortened V by 1 base and J by 4 bases, and 7 bases separated the two germline ends. The CDR3 reads CSARVGGNEKLFF. The CDR3 coding sequence is TGCAGTGCTAGAGTAGGAGGTAATGAAAAACTGTTTTTT.

This clonotype has more than one count but fewer than ten. The junction differs from germline at one of its ends, possibly a read error. This sequence joins TRBV20-1 and TRBJ1-1; maybe TRBD1 (6 bases). The CDR3 has 14 residues. Germline V gene lookup returns CDR1 DFQATT and CDR2 SNEGSKA (reference sequence). The CDR3 here is CSATSHREGTDAFF. The CDR3 DNA reads as TGCAGTGCCACTAGTCACAGGGAAGGCACTGATGCTTTCTTT.

The CDR3: CASRLTQGANGYTF. The DNA for the CDR3 is TGTGCCAGCAGACTTACACAGGGGGCTAATGGCTACACCTTC. The rearrangement joins TRBV12-3 or TRBV12-4 to TRBJ1-2; TRBD1 matches at 9 bases. V trimming: 6 bases; J trimming: 6 bases; junction bases outside the gene matches: 8. The CDR3 contains 14 residues.

This clonotype occurred many times. The chain couples TRBV5-1 to TRBJ1-1, with a tentative D call TRBD1 (5 bases). The V gene lost 2 bases and the J gene lost 3 bases, with 11 bases spanning the gap. Germline assignment: CDR1 SGHRS and CDR2 YFSETQ. The CDR3 length is 14 residues. The CDR3 spells CASSLTGHDTEAFF. CDR3 in DNA: TGCGCCAGCAGCTTAACAGGTCACGACACTGAAGCTTTCTTT.